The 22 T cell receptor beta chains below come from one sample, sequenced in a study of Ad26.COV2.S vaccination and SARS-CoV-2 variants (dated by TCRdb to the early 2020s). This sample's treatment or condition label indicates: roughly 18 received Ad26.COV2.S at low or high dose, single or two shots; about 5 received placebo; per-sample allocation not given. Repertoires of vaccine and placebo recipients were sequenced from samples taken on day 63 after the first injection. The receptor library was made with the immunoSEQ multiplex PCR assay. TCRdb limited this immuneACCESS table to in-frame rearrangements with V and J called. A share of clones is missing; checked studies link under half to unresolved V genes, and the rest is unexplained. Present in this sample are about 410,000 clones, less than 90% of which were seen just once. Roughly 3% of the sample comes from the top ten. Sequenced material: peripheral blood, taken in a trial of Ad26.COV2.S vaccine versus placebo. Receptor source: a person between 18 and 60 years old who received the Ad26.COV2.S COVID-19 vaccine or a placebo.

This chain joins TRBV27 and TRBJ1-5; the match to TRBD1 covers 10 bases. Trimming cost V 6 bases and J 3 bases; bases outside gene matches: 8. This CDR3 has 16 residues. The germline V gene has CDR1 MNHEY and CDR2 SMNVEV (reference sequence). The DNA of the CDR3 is TGTGCCAGCAGGGACGTGGGGACAGGGGTCAATCAGCCCCAGCATTTT. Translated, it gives CASRDVGTGVNQPQHF.

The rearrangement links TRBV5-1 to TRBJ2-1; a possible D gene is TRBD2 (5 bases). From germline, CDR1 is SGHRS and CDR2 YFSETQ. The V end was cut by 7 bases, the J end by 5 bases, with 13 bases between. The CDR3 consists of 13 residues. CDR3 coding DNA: TGCGCCAGCCGGCGGGCCGGCGACAATGAGCAGTTCTTC. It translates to CASRRAGDNEQFF.

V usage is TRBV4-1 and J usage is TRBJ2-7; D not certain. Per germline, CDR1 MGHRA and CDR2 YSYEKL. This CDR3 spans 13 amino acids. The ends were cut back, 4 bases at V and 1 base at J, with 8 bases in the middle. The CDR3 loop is CASSPPPSYEQYF. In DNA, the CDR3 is TGCGCCAGCAGCCCCCCGCCATCCTACGAGCAGTACTTC.

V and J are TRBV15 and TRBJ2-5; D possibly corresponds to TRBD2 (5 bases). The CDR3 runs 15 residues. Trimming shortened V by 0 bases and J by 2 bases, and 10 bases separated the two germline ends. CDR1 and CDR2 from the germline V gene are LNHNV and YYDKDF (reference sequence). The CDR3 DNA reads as TGTGCCACCAGCAGAGATGGGTGGAGGCAAGAGACCCAGTACTTC. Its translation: CATSRDGWRQETQYF.

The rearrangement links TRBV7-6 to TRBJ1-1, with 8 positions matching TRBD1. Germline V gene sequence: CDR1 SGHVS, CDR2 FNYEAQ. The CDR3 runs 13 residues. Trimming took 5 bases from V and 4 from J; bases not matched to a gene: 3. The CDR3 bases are TGTGCCAGCAGCCCGGGGACAGGCACTGAAGCTTTCTTT. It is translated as CASSPGTGTEAFF. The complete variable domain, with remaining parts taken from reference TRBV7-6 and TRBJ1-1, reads GAGVSQSPRYKVTKRGQDVALRCDPISGHVSLYWYRQALGQGPEFLTYFNYEAQQDKSGLPNDRFSAERPEGSISTLTIQRTEQRDSAMYRCASSPGTGTEAFFGQGTRLTVV.

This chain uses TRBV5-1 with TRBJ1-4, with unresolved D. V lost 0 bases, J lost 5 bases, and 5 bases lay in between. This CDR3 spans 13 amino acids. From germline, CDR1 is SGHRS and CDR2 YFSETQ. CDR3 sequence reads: CASSLVSNEKLFF. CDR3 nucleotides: TGCGCCAGCAGCTTGGTTTCGAATGAAAAACTGTTTTTT.

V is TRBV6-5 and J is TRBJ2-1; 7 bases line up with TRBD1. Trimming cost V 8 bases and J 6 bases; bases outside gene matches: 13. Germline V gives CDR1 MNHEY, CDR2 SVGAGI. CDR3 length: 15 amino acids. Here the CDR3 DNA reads TGTGCCAGCCAACCCCCGGGACAGCAGTTCAATGAGCAGTTCTTC. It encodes CASQPPGQQFNEQFF.

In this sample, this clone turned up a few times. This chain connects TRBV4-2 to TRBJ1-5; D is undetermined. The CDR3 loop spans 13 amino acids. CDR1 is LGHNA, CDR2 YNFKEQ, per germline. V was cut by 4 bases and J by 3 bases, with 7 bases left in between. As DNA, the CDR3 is TGTGCCAGCAGCCGCGAGTTCAATCAGCCCCAGCATTTT. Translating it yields CASSREFNQPQHF.

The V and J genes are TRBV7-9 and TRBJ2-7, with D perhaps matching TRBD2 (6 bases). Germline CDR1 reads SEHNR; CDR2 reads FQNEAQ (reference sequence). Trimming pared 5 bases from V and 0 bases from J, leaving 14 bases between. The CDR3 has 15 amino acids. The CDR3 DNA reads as TGTGCCAGCAGCGTAGGAGGGACGGACTCCTACGAGCAGTACTTC. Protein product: CASSVGGTDSYEQYF.

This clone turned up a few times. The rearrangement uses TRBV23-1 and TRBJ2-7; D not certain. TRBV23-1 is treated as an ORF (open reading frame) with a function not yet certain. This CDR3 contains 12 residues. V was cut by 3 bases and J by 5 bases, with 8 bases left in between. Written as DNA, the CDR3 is TGCGCCAGCAGTCATTATATCCACGAGCAGTACTTC. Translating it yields CASSHYIHEQYF.

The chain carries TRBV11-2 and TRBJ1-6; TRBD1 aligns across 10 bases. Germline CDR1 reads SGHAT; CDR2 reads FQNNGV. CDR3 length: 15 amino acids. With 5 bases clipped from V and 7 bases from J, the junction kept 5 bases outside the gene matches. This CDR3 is CASSKWDRGNSPLHF. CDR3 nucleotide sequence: TGTGCCAGCAGCAAGTGGGACAGGGGAAATTCACCCCTCCACTTT.

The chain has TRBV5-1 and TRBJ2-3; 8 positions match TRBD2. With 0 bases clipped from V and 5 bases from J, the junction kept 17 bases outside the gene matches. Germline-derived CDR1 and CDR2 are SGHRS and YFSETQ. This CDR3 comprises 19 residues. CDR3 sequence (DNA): TGCGCCAGCAGCTTGGAGTCCCCCCAGCGGGGGCCCCAAGGAGATACGCAGTATTTT. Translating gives CASSLESPQRGPQGDTQYF.

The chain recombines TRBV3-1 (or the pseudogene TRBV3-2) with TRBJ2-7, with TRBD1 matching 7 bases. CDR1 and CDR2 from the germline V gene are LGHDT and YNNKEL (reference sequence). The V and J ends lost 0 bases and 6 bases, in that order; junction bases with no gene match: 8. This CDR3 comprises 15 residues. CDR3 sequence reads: CASSQEGTAPSEQYF. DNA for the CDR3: TGTGCCAGCAGCCAAGAGGGGACAGCCCCGAGCGAGCAGTACTTC.

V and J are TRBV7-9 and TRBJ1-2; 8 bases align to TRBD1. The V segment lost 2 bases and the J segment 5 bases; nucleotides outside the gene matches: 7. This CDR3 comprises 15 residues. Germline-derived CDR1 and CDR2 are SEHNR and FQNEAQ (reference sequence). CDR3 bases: TGTGCCAGCAGCTTATCGCGACAGGGGTTGTATGGCTACACCTTC. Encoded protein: CASSLSRQGLYGYTF. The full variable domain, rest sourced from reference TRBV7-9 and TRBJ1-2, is DTGVSQNPRHKITKRGQNVTFRCDPISEHNRLYWYRQTLGQGPEFLTYFQNEAQLEKSRLLSDRFSAERPKGSFSTLEIQRTEQGDSAMYLCASSLSRQGLYGYTFGSGTRLTVV.

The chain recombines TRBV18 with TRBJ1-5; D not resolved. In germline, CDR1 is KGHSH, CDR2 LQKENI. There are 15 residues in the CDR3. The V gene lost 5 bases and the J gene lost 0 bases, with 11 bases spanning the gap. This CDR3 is CASSTGQASNQPQHF. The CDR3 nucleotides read TGTGCCAGCTCAACGGGCCAGGCTAGCAATCAGCCCCAGCATTTT.

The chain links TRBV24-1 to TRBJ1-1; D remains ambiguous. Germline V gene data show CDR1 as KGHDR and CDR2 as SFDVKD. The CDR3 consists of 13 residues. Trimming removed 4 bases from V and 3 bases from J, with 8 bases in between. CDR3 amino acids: CATSDAEYTEAFF. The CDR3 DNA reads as TGTGCCACCAGTGACGCGGAATACACTGAAGCTTTCTTT.

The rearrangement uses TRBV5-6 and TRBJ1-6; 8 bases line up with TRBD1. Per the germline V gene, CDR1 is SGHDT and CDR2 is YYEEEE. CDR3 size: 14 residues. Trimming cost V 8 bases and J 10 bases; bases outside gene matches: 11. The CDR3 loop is CASTLGQGSSPLHF. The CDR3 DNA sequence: TGTGCCAGTACCCTCGGACAGGGATCCTCACCCCTCCACTTT.

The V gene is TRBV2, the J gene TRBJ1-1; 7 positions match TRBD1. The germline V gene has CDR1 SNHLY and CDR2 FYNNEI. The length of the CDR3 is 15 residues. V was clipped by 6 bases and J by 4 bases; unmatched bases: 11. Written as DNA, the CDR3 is TGTGCCAGCAGGTCCAGGACAGGTATACCCACTGAAGCTTTCTTT. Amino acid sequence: CASRSRTGIPTEAFF. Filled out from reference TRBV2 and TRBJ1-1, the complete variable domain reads EPEVTQTPSHQVTQMGQEVILRCVPISNHLYFYWYRQILGQKVEFLVSFYNNEISEKSEIFDDQFSVERPDGSNFTLKIRSTKLEDSAMYFCASRSRTGIPTEAFFGQGTRLTVV.

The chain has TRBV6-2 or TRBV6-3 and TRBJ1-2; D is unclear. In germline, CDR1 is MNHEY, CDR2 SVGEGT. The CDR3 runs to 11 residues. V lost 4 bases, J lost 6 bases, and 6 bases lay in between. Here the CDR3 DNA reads TGTGCCAGCAGTTTTAGACATGGCTACACCTTC. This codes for CASSFRHGYTF.

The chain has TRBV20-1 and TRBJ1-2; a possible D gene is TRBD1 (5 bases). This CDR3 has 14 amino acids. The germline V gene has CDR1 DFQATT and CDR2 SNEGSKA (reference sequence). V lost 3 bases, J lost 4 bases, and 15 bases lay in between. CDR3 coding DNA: TGCAGTGCTAGTAATACCAGGGACTCCTATGGCTACACCTTC. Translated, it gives CSASNTRDSYGYTF.

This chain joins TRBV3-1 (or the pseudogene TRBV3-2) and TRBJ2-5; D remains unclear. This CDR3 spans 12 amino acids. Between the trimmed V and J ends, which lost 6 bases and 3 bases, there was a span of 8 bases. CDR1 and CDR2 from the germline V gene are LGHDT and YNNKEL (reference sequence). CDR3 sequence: CASSVREETQYF. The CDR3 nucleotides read TGTGCCAGCAGTGTTCGTGAAGAGACCCAGTACTTC.

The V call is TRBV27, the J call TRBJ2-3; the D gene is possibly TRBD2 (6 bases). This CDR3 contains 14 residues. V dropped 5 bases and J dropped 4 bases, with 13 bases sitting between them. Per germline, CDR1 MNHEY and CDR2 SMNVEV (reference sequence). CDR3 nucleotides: TGTGCCAGCAGTCCCATGGGACTCCCAGATACGCAGTATTTT. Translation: CASSPMGLPDTQYF.